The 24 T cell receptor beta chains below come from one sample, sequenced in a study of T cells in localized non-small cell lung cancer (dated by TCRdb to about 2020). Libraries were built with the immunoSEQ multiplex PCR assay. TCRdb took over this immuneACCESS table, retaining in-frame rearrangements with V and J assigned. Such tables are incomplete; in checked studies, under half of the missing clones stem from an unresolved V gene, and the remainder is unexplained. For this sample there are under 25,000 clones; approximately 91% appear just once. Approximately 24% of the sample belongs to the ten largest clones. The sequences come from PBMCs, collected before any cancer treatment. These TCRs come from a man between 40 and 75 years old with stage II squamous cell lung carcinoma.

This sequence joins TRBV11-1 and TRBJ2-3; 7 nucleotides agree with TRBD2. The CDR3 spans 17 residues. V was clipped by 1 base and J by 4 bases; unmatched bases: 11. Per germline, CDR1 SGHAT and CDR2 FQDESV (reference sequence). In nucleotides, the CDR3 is TGTGCCAGCAGCTTAGGGGCGGGAGAGGAGGCCGCAGATACGCAGTATTTT. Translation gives CASSLGAGEEAADTQYF.

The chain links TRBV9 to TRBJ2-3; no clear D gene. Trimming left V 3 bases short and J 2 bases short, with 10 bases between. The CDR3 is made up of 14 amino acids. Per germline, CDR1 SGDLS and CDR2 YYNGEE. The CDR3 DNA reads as TGTGCCAGCAGCGATACAGTTAACACAGATACGCAGTATTTT. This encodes CASSDTVNTDTQYF.

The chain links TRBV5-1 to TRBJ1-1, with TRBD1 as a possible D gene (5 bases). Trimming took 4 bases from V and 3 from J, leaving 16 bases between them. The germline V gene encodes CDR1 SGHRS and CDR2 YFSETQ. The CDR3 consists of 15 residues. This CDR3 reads CASSPGQPQDTEAFF. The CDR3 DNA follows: TGCGCCAGCAGCCCCGGACAACCCCAGGACACTGAAGCTTTCTTT.

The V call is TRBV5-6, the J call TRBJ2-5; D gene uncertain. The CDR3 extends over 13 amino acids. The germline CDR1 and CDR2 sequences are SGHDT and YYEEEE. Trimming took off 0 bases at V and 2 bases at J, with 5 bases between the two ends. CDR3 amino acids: CASSLGQQETQYF. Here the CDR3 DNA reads TGTGCCAGCAGCTTGGGGCAACAAGAGACCCAGTACTTC.

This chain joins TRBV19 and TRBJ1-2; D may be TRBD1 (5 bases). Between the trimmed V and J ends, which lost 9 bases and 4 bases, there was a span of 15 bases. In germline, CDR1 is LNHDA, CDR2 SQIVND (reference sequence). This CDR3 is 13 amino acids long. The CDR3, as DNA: TGTGCCAGCAAGGACACTTACGTCTATGGCTACACCTTC. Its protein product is CASKDTYVYGYTF.

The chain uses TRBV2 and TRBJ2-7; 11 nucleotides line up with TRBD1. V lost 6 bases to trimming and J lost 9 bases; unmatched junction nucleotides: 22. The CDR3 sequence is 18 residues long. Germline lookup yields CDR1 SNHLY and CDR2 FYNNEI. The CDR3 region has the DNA TGTGCCAGCAGATCGGACAGGGGGCATTCTAGCGGGGTGTACCGGCAGTACTTC. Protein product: CASRSDRGHSSGVYRQYF. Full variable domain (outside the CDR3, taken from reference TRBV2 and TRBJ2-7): EPEVTQTPSHQVTQMGQEVILRCVPISNHLYFYWYRQILGQKVEFLVSFYNNEISEKSEIFDDQFSVERPDGSNFTLKIRSTKLEDSAMYFCASRSDRGHSSGVYRQYFGPGTRLTVT.

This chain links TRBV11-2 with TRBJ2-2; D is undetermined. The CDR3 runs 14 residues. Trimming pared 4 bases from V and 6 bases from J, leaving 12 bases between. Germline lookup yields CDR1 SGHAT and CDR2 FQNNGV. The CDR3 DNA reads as TGTGCCAGCAGCTGGCCAGGCCGACCCGGGGAGCTGTTTTTT. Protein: CASSWPGRPGELFF.

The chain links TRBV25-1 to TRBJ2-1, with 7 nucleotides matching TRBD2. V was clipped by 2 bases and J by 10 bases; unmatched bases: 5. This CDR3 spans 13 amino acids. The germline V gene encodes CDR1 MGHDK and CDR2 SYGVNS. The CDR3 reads CASSEGWREEQFF. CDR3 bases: TGTGCCAGCAGTGAAGGTTGGCGGGAGGAGCAGTTCTTC.

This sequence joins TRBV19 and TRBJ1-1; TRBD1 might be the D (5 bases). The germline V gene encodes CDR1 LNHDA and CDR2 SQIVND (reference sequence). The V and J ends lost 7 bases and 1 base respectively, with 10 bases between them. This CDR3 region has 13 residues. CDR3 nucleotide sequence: TGTGCCAGTAAGGCGACAGCGAACACTGAAGCTTTCTTT. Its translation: CASKATANTEAFF.

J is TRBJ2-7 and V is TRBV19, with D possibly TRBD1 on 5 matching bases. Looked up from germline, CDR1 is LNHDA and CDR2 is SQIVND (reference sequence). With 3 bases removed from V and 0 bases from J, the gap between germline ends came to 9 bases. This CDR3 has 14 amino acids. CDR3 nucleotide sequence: TGTGCCAGTAGTATTCAGGGAATCTCCTACGAGCAGTACTTC. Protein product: CASSIQGISYEQYF.

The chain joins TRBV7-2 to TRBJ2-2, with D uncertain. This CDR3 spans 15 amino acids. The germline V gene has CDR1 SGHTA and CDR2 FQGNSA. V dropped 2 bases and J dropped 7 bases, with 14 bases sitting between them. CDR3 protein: CASSLLVGGGGELFF. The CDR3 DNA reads TGTGCCAGCAGCTTATTAGTAGGCGGTGGCGGGGAGCTGTTTTTT.

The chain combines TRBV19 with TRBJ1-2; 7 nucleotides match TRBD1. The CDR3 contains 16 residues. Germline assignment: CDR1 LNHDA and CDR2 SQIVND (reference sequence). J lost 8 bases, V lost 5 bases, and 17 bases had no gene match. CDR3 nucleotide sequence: TGTGCCAGTAGTCATCTATTTGGCAGGGGGGTAGGCGGCTACACCTTC. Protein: CASSHLFGRGVGGYTF.

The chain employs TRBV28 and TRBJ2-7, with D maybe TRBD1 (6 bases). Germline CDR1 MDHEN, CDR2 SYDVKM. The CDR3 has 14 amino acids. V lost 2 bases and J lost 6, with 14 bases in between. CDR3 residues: CASSLAPQGFEQYF. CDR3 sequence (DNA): TGTGCCAGCAGTTTAGCCCCACAGGGATTCGAGCAGTACTTC.

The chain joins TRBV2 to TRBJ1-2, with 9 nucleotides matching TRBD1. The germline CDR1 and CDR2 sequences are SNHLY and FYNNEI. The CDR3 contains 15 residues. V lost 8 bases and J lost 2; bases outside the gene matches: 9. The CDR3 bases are TGTGCCAGCGATGATCTAGGGACAGGGAACTATGGCTACACCTTC. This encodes CASDDLGTGNYGYTF.

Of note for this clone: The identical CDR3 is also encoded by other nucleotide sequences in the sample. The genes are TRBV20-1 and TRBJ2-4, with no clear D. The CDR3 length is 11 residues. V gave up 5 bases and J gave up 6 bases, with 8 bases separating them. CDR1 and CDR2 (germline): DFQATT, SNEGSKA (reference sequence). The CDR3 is CSARNRNIQYF. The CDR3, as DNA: TGCAGTGCTCGTAATAGAAACATTCAGTACTTC.

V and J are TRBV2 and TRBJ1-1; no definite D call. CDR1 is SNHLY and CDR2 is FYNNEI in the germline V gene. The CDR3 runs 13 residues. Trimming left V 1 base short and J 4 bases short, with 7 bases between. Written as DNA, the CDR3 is TGTGCCAGCAGTGAAGAGAGAGGCACTGAAGCTTTCTTT. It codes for CASSEERGTEAFF.

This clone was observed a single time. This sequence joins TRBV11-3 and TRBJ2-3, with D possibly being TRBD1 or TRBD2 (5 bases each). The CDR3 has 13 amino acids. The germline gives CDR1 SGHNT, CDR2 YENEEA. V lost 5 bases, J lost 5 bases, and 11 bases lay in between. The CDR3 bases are TGTGCCAGCAGCCCCCCGAGGGGAGATACGCAGTATTTT. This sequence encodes CASSPPRGDTQYF.

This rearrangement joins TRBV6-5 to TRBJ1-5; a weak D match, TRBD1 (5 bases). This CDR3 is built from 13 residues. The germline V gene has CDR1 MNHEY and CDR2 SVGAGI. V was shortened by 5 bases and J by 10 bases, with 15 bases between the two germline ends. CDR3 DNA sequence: TGTGCCAGCAGTATTGGTTCAGGGAAACCCCAGCATTTT. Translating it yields CASSIGSGKPQHF.

As DNA, the CDR3 is TGTGCCATCAGTGGCGGTTACGAAGGTAGCTACAATGAGCAGTTCTTC. This codes for CAISGGYEGSYNEQFF. The V gene is TRBV10-3, the J gene TRBJ2-1; D not resolved. V was clipped by 4 bases and J by 3 bases, with 16 bases between them. CDR3 length equals 16 residues. Germline CDR1 and CDR2: ENHRY and SYGVKD.

The CDR3 here is CSVDSVEGEQFF. The CDR3, as DNA: TGCAGCGTTGATTCGGTTGAGGGTGAGCAGTTCTTC. This chain uses TRBV29-1 with TRBJ2-1, with D maybe TRBD2 (5 bases). Between the trimmed V and J ends, which lost 3 bases and 9 bases, there was a span of 12 bases. The germline gives CDR1 SQVTM, CDR2 ANQGSEA. CDR3 length equals 12 residues.

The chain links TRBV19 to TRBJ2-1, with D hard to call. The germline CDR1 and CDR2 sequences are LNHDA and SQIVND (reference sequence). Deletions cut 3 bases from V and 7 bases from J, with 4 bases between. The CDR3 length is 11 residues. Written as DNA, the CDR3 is TGTGCCAGTAGTATTCAGAATGAGCAGTTCTTC. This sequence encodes CASSIQNEQFF. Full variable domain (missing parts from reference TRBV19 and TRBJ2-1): DGGITQSPKYLFRKEGQNVTLSCEQNLNHDAMYWYRQDPGQGLRLIYYSQIVNDFQKGDIAEGYSVSREKKESFPLTVTSAQKNPTAFYLCASSIQNEQFFGPGTRLTVL.

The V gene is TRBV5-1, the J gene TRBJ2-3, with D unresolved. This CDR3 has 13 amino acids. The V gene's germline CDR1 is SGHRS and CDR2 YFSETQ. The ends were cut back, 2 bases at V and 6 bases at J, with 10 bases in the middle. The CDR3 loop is CASSFRSWDTQYF. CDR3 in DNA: TGCGCCAGCAGCTTTCGGTCGTGGGATACGCAGTATTTT.

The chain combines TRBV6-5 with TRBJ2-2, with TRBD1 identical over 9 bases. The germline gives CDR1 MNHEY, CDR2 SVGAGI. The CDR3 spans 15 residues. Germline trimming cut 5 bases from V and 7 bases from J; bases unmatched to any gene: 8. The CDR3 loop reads CASSPGTGRGGELFF. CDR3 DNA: TGTGCCAGCAGTCCCGGGACAGGGCGCGGCGGGGAGCTGTTTTTT.

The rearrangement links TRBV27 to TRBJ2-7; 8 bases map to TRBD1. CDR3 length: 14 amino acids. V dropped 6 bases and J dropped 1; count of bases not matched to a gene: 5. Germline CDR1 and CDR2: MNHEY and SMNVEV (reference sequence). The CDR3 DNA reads TGTGCCAGCAGACCGGGACAGGAATCCTACGAGCAGTACTTC. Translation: CASRPGQESYEQYF.